This is a list of T cell receptor beta chains from one sample in a study of blood T cell repertoires in COVID-19. Profiling relied on immunoSEQ multiplex PCR, and the TCRdb table lists in-frame clones only, not all of them. The top ten clones hold about 2% of a sample with under 250,000 clones, approximately 83% of them seen once. Material for sequencing was peripheral blood. These receptors originate from a man aged 25 to 40 who had recovered from COVID-19. Each CDR3 is given with its conserved first and last residue. The order of the fields is J gene, clone size, V gene, D gene, CDR3 DNA, CDR3 protein. The D gene is left open where the match is weak. Clone size is not always given. Where it is, it says once, few, many or a class for expanded clones.

J: TRBJ1-3
size: NA
V: TRBV28
D: TRBD1
DNA: TGTGCCAGCAGCACCGGGACAGCCGCTGGAAACACCATATATTTT
CDR3: CASSTGTAAGNTIYF

J: TRBJ2-5
size: NA
V: TRBV18
D: TRBD1
DNA: TGTGCCAGCTCACCACCTGACAGGGGAGGTCAGGAGACCCAGTACTTC
CDR3: CASSPPDRGGQETQYF

J: TRBJ2-3
size: NA
V: TRBV10-3
D: TRBD2
DNA: TGTGCCATCAACCAGCGGGGGAGGGCTAGCACAGATACGCAGTATTTT
CDR3: CAINQRGRASTDTQYF

J: TRBJ2-1
size: NA
V: TRBV28
D: NA
DNA: TGTGCCAGCAGGACGAGGACTAACCAGCACAATGAGCAGTTCTTC
CDR3: CASRTRTNQHNEQFF

J: TRBJ1-1
size: few
V: TRBV28
D: TRBD1
DNA: TGTGCCAGCAGTTCCGGGACAGTGAACACTGAAGCTTTCTTT
CDR3: CASSSGTVNTEAFF

J: TRBJ2-1
size: NA
V: TRBV24-1
D: NA
DNA: TGTGCCACCAGTGACCCCGGGACAACATACAATGAGCAGTTCTTC
CDR3: CATSDPGTTYNEQFF

J: TRBJ2-7
size: NA
V: TRBV27
D: TRBD1
DNA: TGTGCCAGCAGTCCAACCCCGACAGGGGTCTACGAGCAGTACTTC
CDR3: CASSPTPTGVYEQYF

J: TRBJ1-6
size: NA
V: TRBV11-2
D: TRBD1
DNA: TGTGCCAGCAGCACCGGGACAGCTTTTAATTCACCCCTCCACTTT
CDR3: CASSTGTAFNSPLHF

J: TRBJ2-1
size: NA
V: TRBV19
D: NA
DNA: TGTGCCAGTAGCACCCAGGGAGGGGACATTGATGAGCAGTTCTTC
CDR3: CASSTQGGDIDEQFF

J: TRBJ2-1
size: few
V: TRBV11-2
D: TRBD2
DNA: TGTGCCAGCAGCCGGACTAGGCCCCCCGAGCAGTTCTTC
CDR3: CASSRTRPPEQFF

J: TRBJ1-1
size: NA
V: TRBV27
D: TRBD1
DNA: TGTGCCAGCAGTCCCCGGGACAGGGTGGACACTGAAGCTTTCTTT
CDR3: CASSPRDRVDTEAFF

J: TRBJ1-4
size: NA
V: TRBV5-1
D: NA
DNA: TGCGCCAGCAGCTTGAACCACAGGGCAACTAATGAAAAACTGTTTTTT
CDR3: CASSLNHRATNEKLFF

J: TRBJ1-3
size: NA
V: TRBV11-3
D: TRBD1
DNA: TGTGCCAGCAGCCCAGGGACAGGGGCCTCTGGAAACACCATATATTTT
CDR3: CASSPGTGASGNTIYF

J: TRBJ1-2
size: NA
V: TRBV2
D: NA
DNA: TGTGCCAGCAGGCCCTGGGGGGAAAGTAACTATGGCTACACCTTC
CDR3: CASRPWGESNYGYTF

J: TRBJ2-5
size: NA
V: TRBV5-1
D: NA
DNA: TGCGCCAGCAGCTCAAATCAGGGAGGCCAAGAGACCCAGTACTTC
CDR3: CASSSNQGGQETQYF

J: TRBJ2-7
size: NA
V: TRBV5-1
D: TRBD1
DNA: TGCGCCAGCAGCCGGACAGGGGCAGTATCGTACAACGAGCAGTACTTC
CDR3: CASSRTGAVSYNEQYF

J: TRBJ2-5
size: NA
V: TRBV4-1
D: NA
DNA: TGCGCCAGCAGCCAAGATCAGGGGGGATCCCAGTACTTC
CDR3: CASSQDQGGSQYF

J: TRBJ1-3
size: NA
V: TRBV5-5
D: TRBD1
DNA: TGTGCCAGCAGCTTGACAGGGGGCCTATTCGGAAACACCATATATTTT
CDR3: CASSLTGGLFGNTIYF

J: TRBJ1-5
size: NA
V: TRBV5-1
D: NA
DNA: TGCGCCAGCAGCGCGGACAATGTAGGTCCCCAGCATTTT
CDR3: CASSADNVGPQHF

J: TRBJ2-3
size: NA
V: TRBV19
D: TRBD2
DNA: TGTGCCAGTAGTATAGGCGGGGGATTACATACGCAGTATTTT
CDR3: CASSIGGGLHTQYF

J: TRBJ2-7
size: NA
V: TRBV5-6
D: TRBD1
DNA: TGTGCCAGCAGCTGGGGACAGGCTGAGGACTTATACTTC
CDR3: CASSWGQAEDLYF

J: TRBJ2-7
size: NA
V: TRBV21-1
D: NA
DNA: TGTGCCAGCAGCCGCGGGACTTGTCGGCCGGCCCCCCGGGGCTACGAGCAGTACTTC
CDR3: CASSRGTCRPAPRGYEQYF

J: TRBJ1-3
size: NA
V: TRBV7-2
D: NA
DNA: TGTGCCAGCACCCCGGCGGCCTCTGGAAACACCATATATTTT
CDR3: CASTPAASGNTIYF

J: TRBJ2-5
size: NA
V: TRBV2
D: NA
DNA: TGTGCCAGCAGACTTCGGGGGGCCAGGGTGGAAGCCCAGTACTTC
CDR3: CASRLRGARVEAQYF

J: TRBJ2-3
size: NA
V: TRBV7-3
D: TRBD2
DNA: TGTGCCAGCAGCTTCGCCCCGGGACTAGCGGGGGAAGATACGCAGTATTTT
CDR3: CASSFAPGLAGEDTQYF

J: TRBJ1-6
size: NA
V: TRBV15
D: TRBD1
DNA: TGTGCCACCAGCAGAGATCCCGGGACAGGGAATTCACCCCTCCACTTT
CDR3: CATSRDPGTGNSPLHF

J: TRBJ1-5
size: NA
V: TRBV7-9
D: NA
DNA: TGTGCCAGCACGGGCAGCGAGGCCGGGTCCGAGCCCCAGCATTTT
CDR3: CASTGSEAGSEPQHF

J: TRBJ2-5
size: NA
V: TRBV27
D: NA
DNA: TGTGCCAGCAGTCAAACAGGCAGGACAGAGACCCAGTACTTC
CDR3: CASSQTGRTETQYF

J: TRBJ1-4
size: NA
V: TRBV5-1
D: NA
DNA: TGCGCCAGCAGCTTGGGGGGCAGGACGGAAAAACTGTTTTTT
CDR3: CASSLGGRTEKLFF

J: TRBJ1-3
size: NA
V: TRBV4-2
D: NA
DNA: TGTGCCAGCAGCGACGAGGGGGACACCATATATTTT
CDR3: CASSDEGDTIYF

J: TRBJ1-2
size: NA
V: TRBV3-1/TRBV3-2
D: NA
DNA: TGTGCCAGCAGCCATGACAGCCTTTATGGCTACACCTTC
CDR3: CASSHDSLYGYTF

J: TRBJ1-1
size: NA
V: TRBV29-1
D: NA
DNA: TGCAGCGTTCACCAGGGGCGCTTCGGGACTGAAGCTTTCTTT
CDR3: CSVHQGRFGTEAFF

J: TRBJ2-5
size: NA
V: TRBV7-2
D: NA
DNA: TGTGCCAGCAGCTTAGTTCTCTCAAGGGGGGAGACCCAGTACTTC
CDR3: CASSLVLSRGETQYF

J: TRBJ1-5
size: NA
V: TRBV18
D: TRBD1
DNA: TGTGCCAGCTCACCAGCCGGGACAGGGGTTAATCAGCCCCAGCATTTT
CDR3: CASSPAGTGVNQPQHF

J: TRBJ1-2
size: many
V: TRBV15
D: TRBD1
DNA: TGTGCCACCAGCAGTCCTAACCGGGGCAGGGGGCGGACCTATGGCTACACCTTC
CDR3: CATSSPNRGRGRTYGYTF

J: TRBJ1-2
size: NA
V: TRBV10-3
D: NA
DNA: TGTGCCATCAGTCCCCGGGGGGATGGCTACACCTTC
CDR3: CAISPRGDGYTF

J: TRBJ1-5
size: NA
V: TRBV10-3
D: NA
DNA: TGTGCCATCAGTGGGCGGCAGGGTGTAAGTCAGCCCCAGCATTTT
CDR3: CAISGRQGVSQPQHF

J: TRBJ2-1
size: NA
V: TRBV10-3
D: TRBD1
DNA: TGTGCCATCGAGACAGGGGACAATGAGCAGTTCTTC
CDR3: CAIETGDNEQFF

J: TRBJ2-2
size: NA
V: TRBV28
D: NA
DNA: TGTGCCAGCAGTTTCCGGGGTAGAACCGGGGAGCTGTTTTTT
CDR3: CASSFRGRTGELFF

J: TRBJ2-5
size: NA
V: TRBV5-1
D: TRBD1
DNA: TGCGCCAGCAGCTTGGGGACAGGGGGGGCCGCGGAGACCCAGTACTTC
CDR3: CASSLGTGGAAETQYF

J: TRBJ1-5
size: NA
V: TRBV4-1
D: NA
DNA: TGCGCCAGCAGCCAAGGGCAGTTTAGCAATCAGCCCCAGCATTTT
CDR3: CASSQGQFSNQPQHF

J: TRBJ1-2
size: few
V: TRBV19
D: NA
DNA: TGTGCCAGTAGTATAGGTGGAGATTACTATGGCTACACCTTC
CDR3: CASSIGGDYYGYTF

J: TRBJ2-3
size: NA
V: TRBV9
D: NA
DNA: TGTGCCAGCAGCGTAGGGAGGGATACGCAGTATTTT
CDR3: CASSVGRDTQYF

J: TRBJ1-3
size: NA
V: TRBV11-2
D: NA
DNA: TGTGCCAGCACCTTAGGCCCAGCGGGCGCAGGAAACACCATATATTTT
CDR3: CASTLGPAGAGNTIYF

J: TRBJ1-4
size: NA
V: TRBV4-1
D: NA
DNA: TGCGCCAGCAGCCAAGGGCGGCCTCTAGTAGAAAAACTGTTTTTT
CDR3: CASSQGRPLVEKLFF

J: TRBJ1-4
size: NA
V: TRBV2
D: NA
DNA: TGTGCCAGCATCTCTAGCGGGGAAAAACTGTTTTTT
CDR3: CASISSGEKLFF

J: TRBJ1-2
size: many
V: TRBV5-4
D: TRBD1
DNA: TGTGCCAGCAGCCAGGGACAGGTCCTCCTTCGCTATGGCTACACCTTC
CDR3: CASSQGQVLLRYGYTF

J: TRBJ1-5
size: NA
V: TRBV3-1/TRBV3-2
D: NA
DNA: TGTGCCAGCAGCCAACGAGCGGAACAGCCCCAGCATTTT
CDR3: CASSQRAEQPQHF

J: TRBJ1-5
size: NA
V: TRBV6-6
D: TRBD1
DNA: TGTGCCAGCGGGACAGGCAATCAGCCCCAGCATTTT
CDR3: CASGTGNQPQHF

J: TRBJ1-1
size: NA
V: TRBV11-3
D: NA
DNA: TGTGCCAGCAGCGTTCCCGGGACAGAAGCTTTCTTT
CDR3: CASSVPGTEAFF

J: TRBJ1-1
size: few
V: TRBV28
D: NA
DNA: TGTGCCAGCAGTCTAGCGGTTCGGGCTTTCTTT
CDR3: CASSLAVRAFF

J: TRBJ1-2
size: NA
V: TRBV7-9
D: TRBD1
DNA: TGTGCCAGCAGCTTAAGTGGGACAGGGGGTGGTGGCTACACCTTC
CDR3: CASSLSGTGGGGYTF

J: TRBJ2-1
size: NA
V: TRBV10-3
D: TRBD2
DNA: TGTGCCATCAGTGAGTCTGGCGGGGGGAGGCATGAGCAGTTCTTC
CDR3: CAISESGGGRHEQFF

J: TRBJ2-4
size: NA
V: TRBV27
D: TRBD1
DNA: TGTGCCAGCAGAGACAGGGGAAACATTCAGTACTTC
CDR3: CASRDRGNIQYF

J: TRBJ1-5
size: NA
V: TRBV7-8
D: TRBD1
DNA: TGTGCCAGCAGCTACGACAGGGCCCCCCAGCATTTT
CDR3: CASSYDRAPQHF

J: TRBJ1-1
size: NA
V: TRBV5-1
D: TRBD1
DNA: TGCGCCAGCAGCTTGGATCTGCCGGGACAGGGGCACATGTCGACTGAAGCTTTCTTT
CDR3: CASSLDLPGQGHMSTEAFF

J: TRBJ1-4
size: NA
V: TRBV7-9
D: NA
DNA: TGTGCCAGCAGCTTATCAGGGGAAAAACTGTTTTTT
CDR3: CASSLSGEKLFF

J: TRBJ1-6
size: NA
V: TRBV28
D: TRBD1
DNA: TGTGCCAGCTGTTCTGGGACAGGGGGGTTCACCCTCCACTTT
CDR3: CASCSGTGGFTLHF

J: TRBJ2-3
size: NA
V: TRBV3-1/TRBV3-2
D: TRBD2
DNA: TGTGCCAGCAGCCGGACTAGCGGGGGGGCCACAGATACGCAGTATTTT
CDR3: CASSRTSGGATDTQYF

J: TRBJ1-3
size: many
V: TRBV13
D: NA
DNA: TGTGCCAGCAGGCGGTTCTCTGGAAACACCATATATTTT
CDR3: CASRRFSGNTIYF